This T cell receptor (beta chain) was sequenced during a study of cytomegalovirus exposure and HLA in healthy donors. Study results and limitations: Most TCRs appeared rarely, but some public TCRs recurred in many donors.

PCR amplification relied on 60 Vbeta primers (plus 13 Jbeta primers). This table comes from immunoSEQ multiplex PCR, and its TCRdb copy is limited to in-frame clones, with some not included. The sample has some 150,000 clones, about three quarters seen once. Concerning this clone: Its target is not known.

The sequenced sample consisted of PBMCs. The receptor's source is a male donor in good health and CMV-seronegative.

CDR3 protein: CSVGGRNQPQHF. CDR3 nucleotides: TGCAGCGTTGGAGGGCGTAATCAGCCCCAGCATTTT. The chain joins TRBV29-1 to TRBJ1-5; unclear D gene. The V end was cut by 4 bases, the J end by 4 bases, with 8 bases between. The CDR3 extends over 12 amino acids. Germline CDR1 SQVTM, CDR2 ANQGSEA.